These 13 T cell receptor beta chains came from one sample sequenced in a study of blood T cell repertoires in COVID-19. Data came from immunoSEQ multiplex PCR; TCRdb stores just in-frame clones and leaves some out. This table holds about 190,000 clones, about 85% found once. The sequencing sample was made of peripheral blood. These receptors came from a man in his thirties or forties with acute or convalescent COVID-19.

The genes are TRBV28 and TRBJ2-3; TRBD1 aligns across 8 bases. Germline V gene data show CDR1 as MDHEN and CDR2 as SYDVKM. The CDR3 sequence is 15 residues long. V dropped 5 bases and J dropped 1; count of bases not matched to a gene: 5. CDR3 DNA: TGTGCCAGCAGTCCCAGGGGGCTAGGCACAGATACGCAGTATTTT. It specifies CASSPRGLGTDTQYF.

The gene calls are TRBV4-1 and TRBJ1-2; weak D call: TRBD1 (5 bases). The germline CDR1 and CDR2 sequences are MGHRA and YSYEKL. CDR3 length: 16 amino acids. The V end was cut by 3 bases, the J end by 2 bases, with 16 bases between. The CDR3 here is CASSQAWQGGNYGYTF. CDR3 in DNA: TGCGCCAGCAGCCAGGCCTGGCAGGGAGGAAACTATGGCTACACCTTC.

This chain uses TRBV25-1 with TRBJ2-5, with 8 bases identical to TRBD2. V lost 5 bases to trimming and J lost 6 bases; unmatched junction nucleotides: 8. The CDR3 is 14 amino acids. Germline V gives CDR1 MGHDK, CDR2 SYGVNS. In nucleotides, the CDR3 is TGTGCCAGCAGTTTGAGCGGGAGCGGAAAGACCCAGTACTTC. Protein sequence: CASSLSGSGKTQYF. The full variable domain, rest sourced from reference TRBV25-1 and TRBJ2-5, is EADIYQTPRYLVIGTGKKITLECSQTMGHDKMYWYQQDPGMELHLIHYSYGVNSTEKGDLSSESTVSRIRTEHFPLTLESARPSHTSQYLCASSLSGSGKTQYFGPGTRLLVL.

In DNA, the CDR3 is TGTGCCAGCAGCTACAACAGGGCGAGGGGTGAAAAACTGTTTTTT. This codes for CASSYNRARGEKLFF. The chain combines TRBV11-2 with TRBJ1-4; maybe TRBD1 (6 bases). This CDR3 has 15 amino acids. V lost 4 bases, J lost 7 bases, and 16 bases lay in between. Germline V gene lookup returns CDR1 SGHAT and CDR2 FQNNGV.

V is TRBV2 and J is TRBJ1-2, with 7 bases identical to TRBD1. Looked up from germline, CDR1 is SNHLY and CDR2 is FYNNEI. The V segment lost 8 bases and the J segment 7 bases; nucleotides outside the gene matches: 10. The CDR3 totals 13 residues. The CDR3 DNA reads TGTGCCAGCGATCGACAGGGACTCGGTGGCTACACCTTC. Amino acid sequence: CASDRQGLGGYTF. Looking up the rest from reference TRBV2 and TRBJ1-2 gives the full variable domain: EPEVTQTPSHQVTQMGQEVILRCVPISNHLYFYWYRQILGQKVEFLVSFYNNEISEKSEIFDDQFSVERPDGSNFTLKIRSTKLEDSAMYFCASDRQGLGGYTFGSGTRLTVV.

Here the CDR3 DNA reads TGTGCCTGGAGCTTACAGGGGAAGGCTGAAGCTTTCTTT. Its translation: CAWSLQGKAEAFF. The rearrangement joins TRBV30 to TRBJ1-1, with TRBD1 matching over 7 bases. CDR1 and CDR2 from the germline V gene are GTSNPN and SVGIG (reference sequence). This CDR3 has 13 residues. J gave up 6 bases and V 3 bases, and 7 bases lay outside the gene matches.

The chain is built from TRBV2 and TRBJ2-5; 15 positions agree with TRBD2. Germline CDR1 reads SNHLY; CDR2 reads FYNNEI. The CDR3 contains 17 residues. V lost 3 bases, J lost 2 bases, and 4 bases stayed unmatched. The CDR3 loop reads CASSDGTSGRLQETQYF. As DNA, the CDR3 is TGTGCCAGCAGTGATGGGACTAGCGGGAGGCTTCAAGAGACCCAGTACTTC.

V usage is TRBV28 and J usage is TRBJ1-1; D uncertain. Trimming took off 10 bases at V and 8 bases at J, with 23 bases between the two ends. The CDR3 contains 14 residues. Germline V CDR1 and CDR2: MDHEN, SYDVKM. CDR3 bases: TGTGCCACCGACCCCTGGGGAGGGAAGGCGGAAGCTTTCTTT. This sequence encodes CATDPWGGKAEAFF.

The chain combines TRBV5-1 with TRBJ1-1, with TRBD1 matching 7 bases. Germline V gene sequence: CDR1 SGHRS, CDR2 YFSETQ. This CDR3 contains 15 residues. V shed 0 bases and J 4 bases; nucleotides not matched to a gene: 6. The DNA of the CDR3 is TGCGCCAGCAGCTTGGCAGGGGGGTCGGGCACTGAAGCTTTCTTT. Translated: CASSLAGGSGTEAFF.

This chain joins TRBV19 and TRBJ2-5; perhaps TRBD2 as D (6 bases). Germline V gives CDR1 LNHDA, CDR2 SQIVND (reference sequence). The CDR3 has 14 residues. Trimming took off 7 bases at V and 2 bases at J, with 14 bases between the two ends. CDR3 DNA: TGTGCCAGTAACTGGGGGGAGCCTCAAGAGACCCAGTACTTC. It codes for CASNWGEPQETQYF.

The V call is TRBV6-2 or TRBV6-3, the J call TRBJ1-2; 8 bases are a match to TRBD1. Germline V CDR1 and CDR2: MNHEY, SVGEGT. The CDR3 runs 14 residues. Trimming removed 4 bases from V and 6 bases from J; junction bases left unmatched: 7. This CDR3 reads CASSLLDRGNGYTF. CDR3 sequence (DNA): TGTGCCAGCAGTTTGCTCGACAGGGGAAATGGCTACACCTTC.

On this clone: Other DNA variants within this sample encode the same CDR3. The chain employs TRBV19 and TRBJ1-1; D unclear. CDR3 length: 14 residues. CDR1 and CDR2 (germline): LNHDA, SQIVND (reference sequence). Trimming took 3 bases from V and 0 from J, leaving 8 bases between them. CDR3 sequence (DNA): TGTGCCAGTAGTATCGGTCGGGTGAACACTGAAGCTTTCTTT. Residues: CASSIGRVNTEAFF.

This rearrangement joins TRBV6-1 to TRBJ2-1, with D possibly being TRBD1 (5 bases). CDR3 length equals 17 residues. Germline V lookup: CDR1 MNHNS, CDR2 SASEGT. V lost 1 base, J lost 3 bases, and 16 bases lay in between. In DNA, the CDR3 is TGTGCCAGCAGTGAAGGACTTGTATGGGGCCTCTACAATGAGCAGTTCTTC. Its translation is CASSEGLVWGLYNEQFF.